Listed below are T cell receptor beta chains from one sample, sequenced in a study of immune evolution from preneoplasia to lung adenocarcinoma. Libraries were prepared by immunoSEQ multiplex PCR; TCRdb keeps only in-frame clonotypes and omits some of them. The sample carries 7,000 or so clones, under 85% recorded once. Sample: FFPE lung adenocarcinoma in situ tissue. These receptors were obtained from a person aged 55-79 years with lung adenocarcinoma. CDR3s include the opening cysteine and the closing phenylalanine or tryptophan. Fields, in order: CDR3 protein, CDR3 DNA, D gene, J gene, clone size, V gene. A D gene is named only where the DNA matches it firmly. The size field is filled for only some rows; it gives once, few, many or a size class.

CDR3 protein: CAISGASGERAYEQYF
CDR3 DNA: TGTGCCATCAGTGGGGCGTCGGGAGAGAGGGCCTACGAGCAGTACTTC
D gene: NA
J gene: TRBJ2-7
clone size: NA
V gene: TRBV10-3

CDR3 protein: CASSLVGLNYEQYF
CDR3 DNA: TGTGCCAGCAGCCTCGTTGGGTTGAACTACGAACAGTACTTC
D gene: NA
J gene: TRBJ2-7
clone size: NA
V gene: TRBV5-8

CDR3 protein: CASRSGQTYNEQFF
CDR3 DNA: TGCGCCAGCAGGTCTGGACAGACCTATAATGAGCAGTTCTTC
D gene: NA
J gene: TRBJ2-1
clone size: NA
V gene: TRBV5-1

CDR3 protein: CASSQRQGDEKLFF
CDR3 DNA: TGTGCCAGCTCCCAAAGACAGGGTGATGAAAAACTGTTTTTT
D gene: TRBD1
J gene: TRBJ1-4
clone size: NA
V gene: TRBV18

CDR3 protein: CASSLAEGGAKGKYF
CDR3 DNA: TGTGCCAGCAGCTTAGCAGAGGGGGGCGCGAAGGGGAAGTACTTC
D gene: NA
J gene: TRBJ2-7
clone size: NA
V gene: TRBV7-9

CDR3 protein: CASRDTGGNSPLHF
CDR3 DNA: TGTGCCAGCAGGGATACAGGGGGGAATTCACCCCTCCACTTT
D gene: TRBD1
J gene: TRBJ1-6
clone size: large
V gene: TRBV7-9

CDR3 protein: CASSPREPGPGSNEKLFF
CDR3 DNA: TGCGCCAGCAGCCCTCGCGAACCAGGGCCGGGGAGTAATGAAAAACTGTTTTTT
D gene: NA
J gene: TRBJ1-4
clone size: NA
V gene: TRBV5-1

CDR3 protein: CASSQDNSRAQTQYF
CDR3 DNA: TGTGCCAGCAGCCAAGATAACTCTCGCGCCCAGACCCAGTACTTC
D gene: NA
J gene: TRBJ2-5
clone size: NA
V gene: TRBV14

CDR3 protein: CASRRQTNTGELFF
CDR3 DNA: TGCGCCAGCAGACGACAGACGAACACCGGGGAGCTGTTTTTT
D gene: NA
J gene: TRBJ2-2
clone size: NA
V gene: TRBV5-1

CDR3 protein: CASSETSGELFF
CDR3 DNA: TGTGCCAGCAGTGAAACGTCCGGGGAGCTGTTTTTT
D gene: NA
J gene: TRBJ2-2
clone size: NA
V gene: TRBV27

CDR3 protein: CASSWRVGETQYF
CDR3 DNA: TGTGCTAGCAGCTGGAGGGTTGGGGAGACCCAGTACTTC
D gene: NA
J gene: TRBJ2-5
clone size: NA
V gene: TRBV7-3

CDR3 protein: CASTPPSYNEQFF
CDR3 DNA: TGTGCCAGCACCCCACCCTCCTACAATGAGCAGTTCTTC
D gene: NA
J gene: TRBJ2-1
clone size: NA
V gene: TRBV28